This paragraph covers one TCR beta chain sequence. Its matching antigen is unknown. Germline and genes: mouse. The read halts 1 residue ahead of the CDR3 end, with the missing end drawn from the germline J gene. The time point: mouse harvest day 14 after allogeneic transplant. Tail vein injection delivered 10^7 T-cell-depleted bone marrow cells and 10^6 splenic CD5+ T cells. This entry is derived from a study of tissue T cells after allogeneic stem cell transplantation. Whole-study findings and limits: Alloreactivity or antigen specificity of tissue TCRs was not determined; some clones might be host cells.

Clones were sequenced by immunoSEQ multiplex PCR, and TCRdb holds only the in-frame ones, with some missing. The repertoire has 1,500 to 2,000 clones, approximately 49% of them found once; the top ten carry 20% to 25%. Germline assignment: CDR1 KGHPV and CDR2 FQNQEV (reference sequence). Deletions cut 8 bases from V and 4 bases from J, with 10 bases between. CDR3 size: 12 residues. The sequence was collected from a female BALB/c mouse given C57BL/6 T cells with graft-versus-host disease after an allogeneic hematopoietic cell transplant. Specimen: gut tissue. The V gene is TRBV26, the J gene TRBJ2-3; D possibly corresponds to TRBD1 (6 bases). CDR3 DNA, as far as it was read: TGTGCCAGCGGCGGGACAACAGAAACGCTGTAT. Encoded protein: CASGGTTETLY. In full, the CDR3 is CASGGTTETLYF.